This T cell receptor beta chain was found in a study of technical replicates of blood from a few donors. V trimming: 5 bases; J trimming: 1 base; junction bases outside the gene matches: 3. Germline V gene lookup returns CDR1 SGHAT and CDR2 FQNNGV. This CDR3 spans 15 amino acids. Clones were read by immunoSEQ multiplex PCR, and TCRdb kept only the in-frame ones, dropping some. The sample consists of approximately 80,000 clones, 95% to 98% of them appearing once. Sequencing was carried out using T cells isolated from PBMCs. The TCR comes from a human donor in good health. This rearrangement joins TRBV11-2 to TRBJ2-2; TRBD2 agrees at 8 bases. The CDR3 nucleotides are TGTGCCAGCAGCCGGGGGGGACTGAACACCGGGGAGCTGTTTTTT. Encoded protein: CASSRGGLNTGELFF.